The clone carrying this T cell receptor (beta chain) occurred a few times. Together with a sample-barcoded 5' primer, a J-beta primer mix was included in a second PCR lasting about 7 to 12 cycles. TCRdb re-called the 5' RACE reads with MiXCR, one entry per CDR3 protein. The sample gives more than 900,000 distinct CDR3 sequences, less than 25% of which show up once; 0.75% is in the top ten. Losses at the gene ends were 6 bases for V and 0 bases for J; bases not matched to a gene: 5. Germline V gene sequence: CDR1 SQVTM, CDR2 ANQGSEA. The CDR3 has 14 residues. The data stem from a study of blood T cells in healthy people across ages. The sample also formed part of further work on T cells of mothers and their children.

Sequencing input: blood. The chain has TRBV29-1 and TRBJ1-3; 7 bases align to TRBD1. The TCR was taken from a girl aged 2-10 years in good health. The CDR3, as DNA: TGCAGCGTGGGACAGCGAAGCTCTGGAAACACCATATATTTT. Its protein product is CSVGQRSSGNTIYF.